The 28 T cell receptor beta chains given below trace back to one sample, sequenced in a study of radiation and T cells in renal cell carcinoma. Data came from immunoSEQ multiplex PCR; TCRdb stores just in-frame clones and leaves some out. The sample consists of 25,000 to 30,000 clones, 81% of them appearing once. Time point here: blood 2 weeks post-SBRT. Stated treatment: 15 Gy SBRT to primary tumor, nephrectomy 4 weeks later. The sample here was blood, taken from a patient whose treatment included radiotherapy and nephrectomy. Every receptor here comes from a man between 60 and 75 years old with renal cell carcinoma.

The CDR3 sequence: CASSEGTGDSPLHF. In nucleotides, the CDR3 is TGTGCCAGCAGTGAAGGGACAGGGGATTCACCCCTCCACTTT. The rearrangement links TRBV2 to TRBJ1-6; 9 bases line up with TRBD1. Germline V gene lookup returns CDR1 SNHLY and CDR2 FYNNEI. The CDR3 loop spans 14 amino acids. With V trimmed by 1 base and J by 8 bases, 0 bases remained unmatched.

The chain carries TRBV14 and TRBJ2-7; D unclear. The CDR3 totals 17 residues. Trimming pared 3 bases from V and 5 bases from J, leaving 23 bases between. CDR1 is SGHDN and CDR2 is FVKESK in the germline V gene. CDR3 coding DNA: TGTGCCAGCAGCCACCCGGCCCTTGAGCCGATGGCGGACGAGCAGTACTTC. Amino acids: CASSHPALEPMADEQYF.

Relative to its sample, this clone is large (0.1 to 1%). CDR3 nucleotide sequence: TGTGCCTGGAGTGGGAGTCGTGGCACTGAAGCTTTCTTT. As protein: CAWSGSRGTEAFF. V and J are TRBV30 and TRBJ1-1; D is ambiguous. Germline lookup yields CDR1 GTSNPN and CDR2 SVGIG (reference sequence). This CDR3 is 13 amino acids long. V lost 1 base to trimming and J lost 4 bases, with 10 bases between them.

The chain couples TRBV7-9 to TRBJ1-5; unclear D gene. CDR1 and CDR2 from the germline V gene are SEHNR and FQNEAQ (reference sequence). This CDR3 is built from 14 residues. The ends were cut back, 5 bases at V and 5 bases at J, with 13 bases in the middle. As DNA, the CDR3 is TGTGCCAGCAGCAATGACGCGGGAGATCAGCCCCAGCATTTT. Protein product: CASSNDAGDQPQHF.

The gene calls are TRBV5-8 and TRBJ1-2; D is possibly TRBD1 (6 bases). This CDR3 has 14 residues. Trimming removed 6 bases at V and 7 bases at J, with 19 bases between. CDR1 and CDR2 (germline): SGHTS, YDEGEE. The DNA of the CDR3 is TGTGCCAGCACCCCCGGGCAGGGGTCCTCTGGCTACACCTTC. Protein: CASTPGQGSSGYTF.

This clone showed up just a few times. The chain links TRBV18 to TRBJ2-3, with TRBD2 matching 11 bases. The germline CDR1 and CDR2 sequences are KGHSH and LQKENI. CDR3 length: 16 residues. The trim removed 2 bases at V and 3 bases at J, leaving 4 bases unmatched. CDR3 sequence: CASSPVLAGETDTQYF. The CDR3 coding sequence is TGTGCCAGCTCACCAGTACTAGCGGGAGAGACAGATACGCAGTATTTT. Based on the CDR3 plus reference TRBV18 and TRBJ2-3, the full variable domain is NAGVMQNPRHLVRRRGQEARLRCSPMKGHSHVYWYRQLPEEGLKFMVYLQKENIIDESGMPKERFSAEFPKEGPSILRIQQVVRGDSAAYFCASSPVLAGETDTQYFGPGTRLTVL.

This clone was counted once. The chain carries TRBV6-1 and TRBJ1-2; a weak D match, TRBD1 (5 bases). Trimming removed 2 bases from V and 0 bases from J, with 16 bases in between. Germline assignment: CDR1 MNHNS and CDR2 SASEGT. The CDR3 has 17 amino acids. The CDR3 DNA is TGTGCCAGCAGTGAAATGGTCAGGGTTTCAGCTAACTATGGCTACACCTTC. Amino acid sequence: CASSEMVRVSANYGYTF.

The chain couples TRBV27 to TRBJ1-2; D is possibly TRBD1 (6 bases). Germline-derived CDR1 and CDR2 are MNHEY and SMNVEV (reference sequence). The CDR3 is made up of 14 amino acids. V was clipped by 4 bases and J by 4 bases, with 13 bases between them. The CDR3 spells CASSYGTGSYGYTF. The CDR3 DNA sequence: TGTGCCAGCAGTTACGGTACAGGGAGCTATGGCTACACCTTC.

This clone came up a few times. V and J are TRBV29-1 and TRBJ1-2; D unresolved. There are 12 residues in the CDR3. Germline values: CDR1 SQVTM, CDR2 ANQGSEA. V was pared by 4 bases and J by 2 bases, with 8 bases between. The DNA for the CDR3 is TGCAGCGTTGGGGAGGGAAACTATGGCTACACCTTC. Translated, it gives CSVGEGNYGYTF.

The chain employs TRBV5-5 and TRBJ1-2; possible D gene TRBD1, 6 bases. Germline V gene data show CDR1 as SGHKS and CDR2 as YYEKEE (reference sequence). V lost 4 bases to trimming and J lost 4 bases, with 17 bases between them. There are 15 residues in the CDR3. The CDR3 nucleotides read TGTGCCAGCAGCCCGGGACAAACGATTTTCTATGGCTACACCTTC. The encoded protein is CASSPGQTIFYGYTF.

The rearrangement uses TRBV9 and TRBJ2-1; no clear D. The V gene lost 0 bases and the J gene lost 5 bases, with 15 bases spanning the gap. The germline V gene has CDR1 SGDLS and CDR2 YYNGEE. This CDR3 comprises 16 residues. DNA for the CDR3: TGTGCCAGCAGCGTAGCTCTCGCACAAGGACACAATGAGCAGTTCTTC. Its translation is CASSVALAQGHNEQFF.

The J gene is TRBJ1-1, the V gene TRBV7-2; no clear D. V was shortened by 1 base and J by 5 bases, with 14 bases between the two germline ends. The CDR3 has 15 amino acids. CDR1 SGHTA and CDR2 FQGNSA come from the germline V gene. CDR3 bases: TGTGCCAGCAGCTTAGGCACCCCGGGGAGGACTGAAGCTTTCTTT. Translation gives CASSLGTPGRTEAFF.

This chain joins TRBV5-6 and TRBJ2-7; a possible D gene is TRBD2 (6 bases). The V end was cut by 4 bases, the J end by 7 bases, with 24 bases between. This CDR3 has 16 residues. CDR1 and CDR2 from the germline V gene are SGHDT and YYEEEE. The CDR3 loop is CASSPRGVGSFYEQYF. CDR3 coding DNA: TGTGCCAGCAGCCCGCGAGGTGTCGGGAGTTTTTATGAGCAGTACTTC.

The chain combines TRBV11-2 with TRBJ1-2; TRBD1 matches 9 bases. CDR3 length equals 14 residues. Trimming at V came to 3 bases and at J to 7 bases, leaving 6 bases not matched to a gene. The germline V gene has CDR1 SGHAT and CDR2 FQNNGV. The CDR3 region has the DNA TGTGCCAGCAGCTTTTCGACAGGGGGAGGTGGCTACACCTTC. This sequence encodes CASSFSTGGGGYTF.

This clone is deemed large. Written as DNA, the CDR3 is TGTGCCAGCAGTTCGCGGACTGAACACAAGAACACTGAAGCTTTCTTT. Protein product: CASSSRTEHKNTEAFF. This chain links TRBV27 with TRBJ1-1, with D unclear. Deletions cut 4 bases from V and 1 base from J, with 16 bases between. The CDR3 consists of 16 residues. Germline V gives CDR1 MNHEY, CDR2 SMNVEV (reference sequence).

The V call is TRBV4-1, the J call TRBJ2-7, with D possibly being TRBD2 (6 bases). CDR3 size: 15 residues. Per germline, CDR1 MGHRA and CDR2 YSYEKL. V was cut by 1 base and J by 3 bases, with 13 bases left in between. The CDR3, as DNA: TGCGCCAGCAGCCAAGTAGGGGACTCCCTCTACGAGCAGTACTTC. This translates into CASSQVGDSLYEQYF.

The J gene is TRBJ1-2, the V gene TRBV5-6, with TRBD1 matching 11 bases. Germline V CDR1 and CDR2: SGHDT, YYEEEE. This CDR3 is 17 amino acids long. Trimming cost V 1 base and J 3 bases; bases outside gene matches: 8. The CDR3 spells CASSLFGTGGPDYGYTF. DNA of the CDR3: TGTGCCAGCAGCTTGTTCGGGACAGGGGGTCCCGACTATGGCTACACCTTC.

This sequence joins TRBV5-1 and TRBJ2-2; perhaps TRBD2 as D (5 bases). V gave up 0 bases and J gave up 3 bases, with 9 bases separating them. Germline V gene sequence: CDR1 SGHRS, CDR2 YFSETQ. The CDR3 sequence is 15 residues long. Here the CDR3 reads CASSLGLLDTGELFF. CDR3 DNA: TGCGCCAGCAGCTTGGGACTACTGGACACCGGGGAGCTGTTTTTT.

The chain carries TRBV27 and TRBJ2-7; no reliable D call. The V end lost 0 bases, the J end lost 4 bases, and 7 bases lay between the germline ends. CDR1 is MNHEY and CDR2 is SMNVEV in the germline V gene (reference sequence). The CDR3 has 13 residues. As DNA, the CDR3 is TGTGCCAGCAGTTTATCGACGCGATACGAGCAGTACTTC. Translation gives CASSLSTRYEQYF.

In DNA form, the CDR3 reads TGTGCCAGTAGTATTGGCGGGAGGGCGGGAGAAGAGACCCAGTACTTC. Translated: CASSIGGRAGEETQYF. The chain links TRBV19 to TRBJ2-5, with 9 bases that match TRBD2. Trimming cost V 3 bases and J 3 bases; bases outside gene matches: 8. The germline V gene encodes CDR1 LNHDA and CDR2 SQIVND (reference sequence). The CDR3 runs 16 residues.

This clone was detected once. The rearrangement joins TRBV27 to TRBJ1-4; no reliable D call. Deletions cut 8 bases from V and 1 base from J, with 8 bases between. CDR3 length: 13 residues. From germline, CDR1 is MNHEY and CDR2 SMNVEV (reference sequence). Here the CDR3 reads CASPVRTNEKLFF. CDR3 nucleotides: TGTGCCAGCCCCGTACGAACTAATGAAAAACTGTTTTTT. Full variable domain (outside the CDR3, taken from reference TRBV27 and TRBJ1-4): EAQVTQNPRYLITVTGKKLTVTCSQNMNHEYMSWYRQDPGLGLRQIYYSMNVEVTDKGDVPEGYKVSRKEKRNFPLILESPSPNQTSLYFCASPVRTNEKLFFGSGTQLSVL.

This clone is labeled as large. The chain uses TRBV11-2 and TRBJ2-1; 7 bases match TRBD2. Germline V gene data show CDR1 as SGHAT and CDR2 as FQNNGV. V gave up 3 bases and J gave up 8 bases; unmatched junction bases: 10. CDR3 size: 15 residues. CDR3 region: CASSFVGGSSHEQFF. The DNA for the CDR3 is TGTGCCAGCAGCTTCGTGGGCGGGAGTTCGCATGAGCAGTTCTTC.

V and J are TRBV5-4 and TRBJ2-5; 13 bases are a match to TRBD2. With 2 bases clipped from V and 3 bases from J, the junction kept 1 base outside the gene matches. Germline V gene lookup returns CDR1 SGHNT and CDR2 YYREEE (reference sequence). This CDR3 is 15 amino acids long. CDR3 region: CASSFGLAGEETQYF. CDR3 nucleotides: TGTGCCAGCAGCTTTGGACTAGCGGGGGAAGAGACCCAGTACTTC.

The chain combines TRBV7-9 with TRBJ2-5, with TRBD1 as a possible D gene (5 bases). The CDR3 runs to 13 residues. V was clipped by 2 bases and J by 5 bases, with 9 bases between them. CDR1 and CDR2 (germline): SEHNR, FQNEAQ (reference sequence). The CDR3 loop is CASSLSGMETQYF. The CDR3 nucleotides read TGTGCCAGCAGCTTATCAGGGATGGAGACCCAGTACTTC.

The V call is TRBV4-1, the J call TRBJ1-3, with D possibly matching TRBD1 (6 bases). Trimming stripped 1 base from V and 1 base from J, with 11 bases between. Per germline, CDR1 MGHRA and CDR2 YSYEKL. The CDR3 extends over 16 amino acids. In DNA, the CDR3 is TGCGCCAGCAGCCAAGCGCGGACAGCTTCTGGAAACACCATATATTTT. Its protein product is CASSQARTASGNTIYF.

The V call is TRBV30, the J call TRBJ2-6; D call uncertain. The V end lost 2 bases, the J end lost 0 bases, and 5 bases lay between the germline ends. Germline V gives CDR1 GTSNPN, CDR2 SVGIG (reference sequence). CDR3 length: 14 amino acids. The CDR3: CAWSPVSGANVLTF. CDR3 coding DNA: TGTGCCTGGAGTCCAGTCTCTGGGGCCAACGTCCTGACTTTC. Full variable domain (outside the CDR3, taken from reference TRBV30 and TRBJ2-6): SQTIHQWPATLVQPVGSPLSLECTVEGTSNPNLYWYRQAAGRGLQLLFYSVGIGQISSEVPQNLSASRPQDRQFILSSKKLLLSDSGFYLCAWSPVSGANVLTFGAGSRLTVL.

CDR3: CAWSPGAGGSSDIQYF. CDR3 DNA: TGTGCCTGGAGCCCAGGTGCAGGGGGGAGTTCGGACATTCAGTACTTC. The chain employs TRBV30 and TRBJ2-4, with a weak D call TRBD1 (7 bases). There are 16 residues in the CDR3. The germline V gene has CDR1 GTSNPN and CDR2 SVGIG (reference sequence). Trimming took off 3 bases at V and 8 bases at J, with 23 bases between the two ends.

The rearrangement links TRBV6-5 to TRBJ2-5, with D perhaps TRBD1 or TRBD2 (7 bases each). The J call may be wrong; the DNA end is better matched by TRBJ2-7. In germline, CDR1 is MNHEY, CDR2 SVGAGI. The CDR3 loop spans 12 amino acids. This CDR3 reads CAGRQGGNEQYF. The CDR3 DNA is TGTGCCGGACGACAGGGAGGGAACGAGCAGTACTTC.